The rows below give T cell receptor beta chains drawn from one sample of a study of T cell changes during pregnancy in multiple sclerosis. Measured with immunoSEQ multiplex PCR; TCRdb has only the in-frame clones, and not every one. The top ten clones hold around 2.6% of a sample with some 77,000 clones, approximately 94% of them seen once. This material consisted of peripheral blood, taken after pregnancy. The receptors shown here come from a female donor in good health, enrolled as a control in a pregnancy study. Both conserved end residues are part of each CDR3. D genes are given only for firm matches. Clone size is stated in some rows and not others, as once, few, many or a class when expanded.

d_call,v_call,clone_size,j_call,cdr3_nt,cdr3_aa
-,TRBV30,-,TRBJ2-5,TGTGCCTGGGGGGCTAGCGAACAAGAGACCCAGTACTTC,CAWGASEQETQYF
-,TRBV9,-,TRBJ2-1,TGTGCCAGCAGCGCATCCGGGACCTACAATGAGCAGTTCTTC,CASSASGTYNEQFF
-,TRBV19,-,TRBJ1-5,TGTGCCAGTAGTATTCTACAGGGTAGTAGCAATCAGCCCCAGCATTTT,CASSILQGSSNQPQHF
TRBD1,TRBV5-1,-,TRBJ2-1,TGCGCCAGCAGATACCTCGGACAGGGTGACAATGAGCAGTTCTTC,CASRYLGQGDNEQFF
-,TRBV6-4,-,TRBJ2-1,TGTGCCAGCAGTGTGGGAGCGGAGGGGGGGAATGAGCAGTTCTTC,CASSVGAEGGNEQFF
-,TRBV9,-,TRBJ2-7,TGTGCCAGCGGGGGAGGCGGGGATAGCTCCTACGAGCAGTACTTC,CASGGGGDSSYEQYF
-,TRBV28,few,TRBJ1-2,TGTGCCAGCAGTTTACTCTATGGCTACACCTTC,CASSLLYGYTF
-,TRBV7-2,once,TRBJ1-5,TGTGCCAGCAGCTTATACGGGGACAATCAGCCCCAGCATTTT,CASSLYGDNQPQHF
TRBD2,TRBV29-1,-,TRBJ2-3,TGCAGCGTGCCCCGACTAGCGGGAACGACAGATACGCAGTATTTT,CSVPRLAGTTDTQYF
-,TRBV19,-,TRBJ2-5,TGTGCCAGTAGTATGAGGAGGGGCGCGGAGACCCAGTACTTC,CASSMRRGAETQYF
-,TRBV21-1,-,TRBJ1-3,TGTGCCAGCAGCAAAGCGCCTTGGGGGACACAAGGAAACACCATATATTTT,CASSKAPWGTQGNTIYF
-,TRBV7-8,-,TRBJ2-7,TGTGCCAGCAATGCAGGGGCCCGGGGCTCTCGAGAGCAGTACTTC,CASNAGARGSREQYF
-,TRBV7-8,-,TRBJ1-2,TGTGCCAGCAGCCCGCGGGCCTCGCCGGGTGGCTACACCTTC,CASSPRASPGGYTF
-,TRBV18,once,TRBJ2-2,TGTGCCAGCTCAACCACACTCCCCGAGGCCGGGGAGCTGTTTTTT,CASSTTLPEAGELFF
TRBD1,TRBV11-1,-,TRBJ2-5,TGTGCCAGCAGCTTCGAAGGACAGGGGCCTCAAGAGACCCAGTACTTC,CASSFEGQGPQETQYF
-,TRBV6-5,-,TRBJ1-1,TGTGCCAGCAGGAAATTTTTACAGGGCACTGAAGCTTTCTTT,CASRKFLQGTEAFF
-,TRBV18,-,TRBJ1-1,TGTGCCAGCTCCCCGTATGTGAACACTGAAGCTTTCTTT,CASSPYVNTEAFF
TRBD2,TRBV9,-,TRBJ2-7,TGTGCCAGCAGCGAACTAGCGGGAGTAGACGAGCAGTACTTC,CASSELAGVDEQYF
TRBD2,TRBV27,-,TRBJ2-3,TGTGCCAGCAGGCTAGCGGGAGGAAGGACAGATACGCAGTATTTT,CASRLAGGRTDTQYF
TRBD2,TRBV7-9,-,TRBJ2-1,TGTGCCAGCAGCTTAGTCGTGGGGCGGGAGGGTCCTGAGCAGTTCTTC,CASSLVVGREGPEQFF
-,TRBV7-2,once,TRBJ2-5,TGTGCCAGCAGCTTACCATATTTACTAGTCCCCCAGTACTTC,CASSLPYLLVPQYF
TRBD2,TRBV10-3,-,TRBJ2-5,TGTGCCATCAGTGGGACTAGCGGATACCAAGAGACCCAGTACTTC,CAISGTSGYQETQYF
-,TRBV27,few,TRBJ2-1,TGTGCCAGCAGTTTATTTCGAGGAGAGGGGGAACAGTTCTTC,CASSLFRGEGEQFF
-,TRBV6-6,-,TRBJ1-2,TGTGCCAGCAGTCCTGACAGTTACCCCTATGGCTACACCTTC,CASSPDSYPYGYTF
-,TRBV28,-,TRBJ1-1,TGTGCCAGCAGCCCTATTTTTACCGGTAACACTGAAGCTTTCTTT,CASSPIFTGNTEAFF
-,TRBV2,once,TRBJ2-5,TGTGCCAGCAGAGCCCCCGGGTCCCCGGCGGGGGAGACCCAGTACTTC,CASRAPGSPAGETQYF
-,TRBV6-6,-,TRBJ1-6,TGTGCCAGCACCAGGACGGACAGCTCCTATAATTCACCCCTCCACTTT,CASTRTDSSYNSPLHF
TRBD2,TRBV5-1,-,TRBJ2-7,TGCGCCAGCAGCTTGCCCGGCGGGGGGCCCTTTGGTGAGCAGTACTTC,CASSLPGGGPFGEQYF
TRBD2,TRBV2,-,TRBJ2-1,TGTGCCAGCAGTGACACAGCGGGGGGGCGGCAGTGGGAGCAGTTCTTC,CASSDTAGGRQWEQFF
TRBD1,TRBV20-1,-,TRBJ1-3,TGCAGTGCTGCGGGGGACAGGGGCATATATTTT,CSAAGDRGIYF
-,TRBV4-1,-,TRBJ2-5,TGCGCCAGCAGCCAAGATCTAGGGGCTCCACCGAAAGAGACCCAGTACTTC,CASSQDLGAPPKETQYF
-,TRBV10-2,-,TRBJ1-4,TGCGCCAGCAGAAACAGTGCAACTAATGAAAAACTGTTTTTT,CASRNSATNEKLFF
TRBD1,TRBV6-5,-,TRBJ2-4,TGTGCCACCGCCCCAGGGACAGGGGGCCGGGACATTCAGTACTTC,CATAPGTGGRDIQYF
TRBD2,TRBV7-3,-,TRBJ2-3,TGTGCCAGCAGCTTCGGTATCGGAGCGGGGGGGCTTGGAGATACGCAGTATTTT,CASSFGIGAGGLGDTQYF
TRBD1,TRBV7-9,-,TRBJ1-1,TGTGCCAGCAGCTTCGGGACAGGGGGAAACACTGAAGCTTTCTTT,CASSFGTGGNTEAFF
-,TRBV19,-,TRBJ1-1,TGTGGAACCCAGACAGACATGAACACTGAAGCTTTCTTT,CGTQTDMNTEAFF
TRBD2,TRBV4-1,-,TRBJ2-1,TGCGCCAGCAGCCAAGATTTAGCGGGCCCTGATGAGCAGTTCTTC,CASSQDLAGPDEQFF
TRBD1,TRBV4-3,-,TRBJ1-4,TGCGCCAGCAGCCAAGACCACAGGGGGAAATATGAAAAACTGTTTTTT,CASSQDHRGKYEKLFF